This TCR beta chain derives from a study of T cell repertoires in cytomegalovirus infection. In the case of this clonotype: The antigen is not known.

Germline trimming cut 5 bases from V and 3 bases from J; bases unmatched to any gene: 13. This CDR3 comprises 18 residues. Germline-derived CDR1 and CDR2 are SGHVS and FNYEAQ. TCRdb recomputed calls from the reads with MiXCR, one row per CDR3 protein. The sample consists of roughly 500,000 distinct CDR3 sequences, around a third of them appearing once. This sequence joins TRBV7-6 and TRBJ2-3, with TRBD2 matching over 11 bases. The sequence was collected from a human donor in good health (CMV status not recorded). Some clones in this sample may be carry-over from other donors' samples. This material consisted of cultured PBMCs, taken from culture after CMV antigen stimulation. The CDR3 region has the DNA TGTGCCAGCAGCCCCACTAGCGGGAGAGGAGGAAGGACAGATACGCAGTATTTT. As protein: CASSPTSGRGGRTDTQYF.